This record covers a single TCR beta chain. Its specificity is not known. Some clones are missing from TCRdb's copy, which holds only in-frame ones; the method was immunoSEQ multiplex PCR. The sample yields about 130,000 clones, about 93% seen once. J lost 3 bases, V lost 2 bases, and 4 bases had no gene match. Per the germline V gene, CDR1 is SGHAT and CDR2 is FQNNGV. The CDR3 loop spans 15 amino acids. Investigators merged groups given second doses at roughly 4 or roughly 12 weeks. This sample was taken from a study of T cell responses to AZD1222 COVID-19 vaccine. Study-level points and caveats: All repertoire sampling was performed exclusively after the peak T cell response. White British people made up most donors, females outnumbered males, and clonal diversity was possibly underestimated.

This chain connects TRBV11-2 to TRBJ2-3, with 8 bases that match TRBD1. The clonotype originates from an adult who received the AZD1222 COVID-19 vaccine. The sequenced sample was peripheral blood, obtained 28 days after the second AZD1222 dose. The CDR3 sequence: CASSLIQGATDTQYF. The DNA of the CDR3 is TGTGCCAGCAGCTTAATCCAGGGGGCTACAGATACGCAGTATTTT.